This T cell receptor beta chain derives from a study of TET2 disruption in CD19-targeted CAR T cells. Data came from immunoSEQ multiplex PCR; TCRdb stores just in-frame clones and leaves some out. The sample features under 30,000 clones, with under 2.5% in its top ten. Treatment: autologous CTL019 cells: CD19 CAR with 4-1BB and CD3 zeta domains. A CD19 CAR with TCR zeta and 4-1BB domains was used. Leukapheresis of peripheral blood supplied the T cells used to manufacture CTL019. To note about this clone: Its antigen remains unknown.

The specimen was CD8- CAR+ T cells sorted from cultured blood T cells, collected for CD19 CAR T cell therapy. The subset is: CD8-negative CAR-positive T cells from the infusion product. The source is a man in his 70s with chronic lymphocytic leukemia.

CDR3 sequence: CASRERGGFDNEQFF. The CDR3 bases that were read are TGTGCCAGCAGGGAGCGGGGGGGCTTCGACAATGAG. The V and J genes are TRBV2 and TRBJ2-1; 10 bases are shared with TRBD2. The read is 3 residues too short to cover the CDR3 end, so that end is filled in from the germline J gene. Germline loops: CDR1 SNHLY, CDR2 FYNNEI. Losses at the gene ends were 6 bases for V and 5 bases for J; bases not matched to a gene: 7. The CDR3 runs 15 residues.